Listed below are T cell receptor beta chains from one sample, sequenced in a study of cytomegalovirus exposure and HLA in healthy donors. The repertoire was sequenced with immunoSEQ multiplex PCR; TCRdb's copy has only in-frame clones and lacks some. The data contain 150,000 to 200,000 clones, 85% of them singletons. The sequenced material came from PBMCs. These receptors originate from a man younger than 35 in good health and CMV-seropositive. CDR3s include the opening cysteine and the closing phenylalanine or tryptophan. A D gene is named only where the DNA matches it firmly. Clone sizes are given selectively: once, few, many, or a class where the clone is expanded.

- TRBJ2-5 - TRBV6-5 CASRKNSNLQETQYF TGTGCCAGCAGAAAGAACAGCAATCTACAAGAGACCCAGTACTTC
TRBD2 TRBJ2-5 - TRBV19 CASSWREGGKETQYF TGTGCCAGTAGTTGGCGGGAGGGCGGAAAAGAGACCCAGTACTTC
TRBD1 TRBJ2-6 - TRBV9 CASSLTGQGSAGANVLTF TGTGCCAGCAGCCTAACAGGACAGGGGTCTGCTGGGGCCAACGTCCTGACTTTC
- TRBJ2-5 - TRBV7-8 CASSSTEDRGGTQYF TGTGCCAGCAGCTCCACCGAGGACCGGGGTGGGACCCAGTACTTC
TRBD1 TRBJ1-1 - TRBV15 CATSRETGGTEAFF TGTGCCACCAGCAGAGAGACAGGGGGCACTGAAGCTTTCTTT
TRBD1 TRBJ2-7 - TRBV7-2 CASSLATGGSYEQYF TGTGCCAGCAGCTTAGCTACAGGGGGTAGTTACGAGCAGTACTTC
TRBD1 TRBJ1-4 - TRBV5-1 CASGRTGTNEKLFF TGCGCCAGCGGTAGGACAGGAACTAATGAAAAACTGTTTTTT
TRBD1 TRBJ2-1 - TRBV7-8 CASSLGPDRATEQFF TGTGCCAGCAGCTTAGGGCCGGACAGGGCAACTGAGCAGTTCTTC
- TRBJ2-7 few TRBV7-9 CASSLDGTGEQYF TGTGCCAGCAGCTTAGACGGTACGGGAGAGCAGTACTTC
TRBD2 TRBJ2-3 - TRBV11-3 CASSLDRASGRAGTDTQYF TGTGCCAGCAGCTTAGATCGGGCTAGCGGGAGGGCCGGGACAGATACGCAGTATTTT
TRBD1 TRBJ1-1 - TRBV6-5 CASSYSPTGVVTEAFF TGTGCCAGCAGTTACTCGCCGACAGGGGTGGTCACTGAAGCTTTCTTT
- TRBJ1-2 - TRBV4-1 CASSPIIGAGAAYGYTF TGCGCCAGCAGCCCTATCATAGGCGCGGGGGCGGCCTATGGCTACACCTTC
- TRBJ2-7 - TRBV30 CAWSVVGDIWQGSYEQYF TGTGCCTGGAGTGTGGTAGGGGACATTTGGCAGGGCTCCTACGAGCAGTACTTC
TRBD1 TRBJ1-2 - TRBV28 CASSSAGGSYGYTF TGTGCCAGCAGTTCCGCAGGGGGCTCCTATGGCTACACCTTC
- TRBJ2-5 once TRBV2 CATTFTGRAETQYF TGTGCCACAACTTTTACCGGGAGAGCGGAGACCCAGTACTTC
TRBD1 TRBJ1-5 - TRBV12-5 CASATHRGRGNQPQHF TGTGCTAGTGCCACACACAGGGGCCGGGGGAATCAGCCCCAGCATTTT
TRBD1 TRBJ1-2 - TRBV5-4 CASSLEPGGYGYTF TGTGCCAGCAGCTTGGAGCCAGGGGGCTATGGCTACACCTTC
- TRBJ1-1 - TRBV19 CASSLQGSTEAFF TGTGCCAGTAGTCTTCAGGGTTCCACTGAAGCTTTCTTT
- TRBJ2-7 once TRBV5-1 CASSLAIQYEQYF TGCGCCAGCAGCTTGGCAATACAATACGAGCAGTACTTC
TRBD2 TRBJ2-3 once TRBV10-3 CAIGTAGASSDTQYF TGTGCCATCGGAACAGCGGGGGCCTCATCAGATACGCAGTATTTT
TRBD1 TRBJ1-1 - TRBV30 CAWMGQINTEAFF TGTGCCTGGATGGGACAGATAAACACTGAAGCTTTCTTT
TRBD2 TRBJ2-7 - TRBV11-2 CASSSQLAASYEQYF TGTGCCAGCAGCTCCCAACTAGCGGCCTCCTACGAGCAGTACTTC
- TRBJ1-1 - TRBV5-6 CASSLGYRFEAFF TGTGCCAGCAGCTTGGGTTACAGATTCGAAGCTTTCTTT
- TRBJ2-2 - TRBV28 CASKGPGETGELFF TGTGCCAGCAAGGGACCGGGGGAAACCGGGGAGCTGTTTTTT
- TRBJ1-1 - TRBV11-1 CASSLGSETEAFF TGTGCCAGCAGCTTAGGATCGGAGACTGAAGCTTTCTTT
TRBD2 TRBJ2-1 - TRBV19 CASRLAGGNEQFF TGTGCCAGTAGGCTAGCGGGGGGGAATGAGCAGTTCTTC
- TRBJ2-3 once TRBV30 CAWAGALSPTDTQYF TGTGCCTGGGCGGGGGCCCTCTCCCCCACAGATACGCAGTATTTT
TRBD2 TRBJ2-2 - TRBV2 CASRVSGGADTGELFF TGTGCCAGCAGAGTTAGCGGGGGGGCAGACACCGGGGAGCTGTTTTTT
- TRBJ2-1 - TRBV19 CASSIWGLAEEQFF TGTGCCAGTAGTATATGGGGACTCGCCGAGGAGCAGTTCTTC
TRBD1 TRBJ1-5 - TRBV30 CAWSATDRNQPQHF TGTGCCTGGAGTGCGACGGACAGGAATCAGCCCCAGCATTTT
TRBD2 TRBJ2-3 once TRBV6-6 CASTGTNTDTQYF TGTGCCAGCACCGGGACTAACACAGATACGCAGTATTTT
- TRBJ2-7 - TRBV6-1 CASSPRRGQAEQYF TGTGCCAGCAGTCCTAGGAGGGGCCAAGCCGAGCAGTACTTC
- TRBJ2-1 - TRBV19 CASSYGTLNEQFF TGTGCCAGTAGCTACGGGACTCTCAATGAGCAGTTCTTC
- TRBJ1-4 - TRBV7-9 CASSGSKDLSEKLFF TGTGCCAGCTCGGGAAGCAAGGATTTGTCTGAAAAACTGTTTTTT
- TRBJ1-5 - TRBV5-6 CASSSGRESQPQHF TGTGCCAGCAGCTCGGGAAGGGAGAGTCAGCCCCAGCATTTT
TRBD2 TRBJ2-5 - TRBV23-1 CASSHYGLAVWAHQYF TGCGCCAGCAGTCACTACGGACTAGCGGTTTGGGCCCACCAGTACTTC
TRBD2 TRBJ2-3 - TRBV5-1 CASSPGLAGTDTQYF TGCGCCAGCAGCCCGGGACTAGCGGGCACAGATACGCAGTATTTT
- TRBJ1-5 - TRBV6-6 CASSFPAGGSNQPQHF TGTGCCAGCAGCTTCCCGGCCGGGGGTAGCAATCAGCCCCAGCATTTT
TRBD2 TRBJ2-1 - TRBV5-1 CASSLTSGSGPEQFF TGCGCCAGCAGCTTGACTAGCGGGTCGGGTCCTGAGCAGTTCTTC
TRBD1 TRBJ2-2 once TRBV5-1 CASSFTGQGFGELFF TGCGCCAGCAGCTTCACGGGACAGGGGTTCGGGGAGCTGTTTTTT
- TRBJ1-4 - TRBV18 CASSPPGLNEKLFF TGTGCCAGCTCACCACCGGGACTTAATGAAAAACTGTTTTTT